Listed here are 10 T cell receptor beta chains from one sample, sequenced in a study of T cells in Graves' hyperthyroidism and ophthalmopathy. Amplified regions were TCR beta CDR3 sequences from RNA transcripts. During a first-round RT-PCR of the TCR CDR3, the HTBI primer set was used. Via MiXCR, TCRdb re-called the multiplex PCR reads, giving one row per CDR3 protein. The sample includes 400,000 to 600,000 distinct CDR3 sequences, less than 25% seen only once; the top ten take about 26%. The sequenced material came from blood. These receptors came from a man between 18 and 35 years old with Graves' hyperthyroidism.

This chain connects TRBV11-2 to TRBJ2-7; D call uncertain. V was clipped by 5 bases and J by 0 bases, with 23 bases between them. Germline V gene lookup returns CDR1 SGHAT and CDR2 FQNNGV. This CDR3 has 18 residues. The CDR3 bases are TGTGCCAGCAGCGACTCCAGGCTTCACGTCGCTAGCTCCTACGAGCAGTACTTC. This codes for CASSDSRLHVASSYEQYF.

There are a few counts of this clonotype. The chain has TRBV20-1 and TRBJ1-5; D might be TRBD1 (6 bases). V shed 3 bases and J shed 0 bases, with 21 bases lying between them. This CDR3 contains 18 residues. From germline, CDR1 is DFQATT and CDR2 SNEGSKA (reference sequence). CDR3 in amino acids: CSASDRDTLNLSNQPQHF. The CDR3 nucleotides read TGCAGTGCTAGTGACCGGGACACCTTAAACCTTAGCAATCAGCCCCAGCATTTT.

The chain recombines TRBV20-1 with TRBJ2-7; 8 bases are a match to TRBD2. The CDR3 spans 13 residues. CDR1 is DFQATT and CDR2 is SNEGSKA in the germline V gene (reference sequence). Unmatched junction bases numbered 6, after V lost 4 bases and J lost 4 bases. CDR3 sequence reads: CSATPGGGYEQYF. The CDR3 DNA reads TGCAGTGCTACTCCGGGAGGGGGATACGAGCAGTACTTC.

As for this clonotype: Mismatch with germline at one junction end may stem from a read error. The chain joins TRBV12-3 or TRBV12-4 to TRBJ2-2; no firm D call. CDR3 length: 12 amino acids. The CDR3 here is CASILNSGELFF. Written as DNA, the CDR3 is TGTGCCAGCATCCTGAACTCCGGGGAGCTGTTTTTT.

This clonotype was observed at least ten times. The CDR3 DNA reads TGTGCCAGCAGTGACGGGCCGGAAGAAGCTTTCTTT. Translated, it gives CASSDGPEEAFF. The chain uses TRBV25-1 and TRBJ1-1; D not certain. Germline CDR1 MGHDK, CDR2 SYGVNS. V lost 3 bases and J lost 8, with 10 bases in between. The CDR3 has 12 amino acids. The entire variable domain, with the rest obtained from reference TRBV25-1 and TRBJ1-1, is as follows: EADIYQTPRYLVIGTGKKITLECSQTMGHDKMYWYQQDPGMELHLIHYSYGVNSTEKGDLSSESTVSRIRTEHFPLTLESARPSHTSQYLCASSDGPEEAFFGQGTRLTVV.

This clonotype showed up many times. The chain is built from TRBV28 and TRBJ2-5; the D is unclear. Germline CDR1 and CDR2: MDHEN and SYDVKM. The CDR3 has 14 amino acids. The V end was cut by 3 bases, the J end by 3 bases, with 11 bases between. The CDR3 region has the DNA TGTGCCAGCAGTTTCCTATACAGCAAAGAGACCCAGTACTTC. Its protein is CASSFLYSKETQYF.

This clonotype was recorded at least ten times. The chain has TRBV12-3 or TRBV12-4 and TRBJ1-1; no clear D gene. The CDR3 is 13 residues long. The V and J ends lost 10 bases and 0 bases respectively, with 12 bases between them. The CDR3 DNA sequence: TGTGCCACCGGGGAGTACATGAACACTGAAGCTTTCTTT. Translating it yields CATGEYMNTEAFF.

CDR3 nucleotide sequence: TGTGCCAGCAGCCGCGAATCAGGGATGAACACTGAAGCTTTCTTT. Protein sequence: CASSRESGMNTEAFF. The rearrangement links TRBV11-2 to TRBJ1-1; D perhaps matches TRBD1 (5 bases). Germline V gene data show CDR1 as SGHAT and CDR2 as FQNNGV. Deletions cut 5 bases from V and 0 bases from J, with 13 bases between. The CDR3 contains 15 residues.

This clonotype has more than one count but fewer than ten. CDR3 sequence reads: CASSYFGRGNTEAFF. The CDR3 DNA follows: TGTGCCAGCAGTTATTTTGGAAGGGGGAACACTGAAGCTTTCTTT. V gene TRBV6-5 combines with J gene TRBJ1-1, with TRBD1 as a possible D gene (5 bases). The CDR3 is 15 residues long. Germline CDR1 reads MNHEY; CDR2 reads SVGAGI. The V end lost 3 bases, the J end lost 1 base, and 12 bases lay between the germline ends.

This clonotype was counted ten times or more. The chain recombines TRBV12-3 or TRBV12-4 with TRBJ2-7, with TRBD2 matching over 7 bases. The CDR3 runs 13 residues. With 6 bases clipped from V and 2 bases from J, the junction kept 4 bases outside the gene matches. DNA of the CDR3: TGTGCCAGCAGGGGAGCGGGGCCCTACGAGCAGTACTTC. It encodes CASRGAGPYEQYF.